Listed below are T cell receptor beta chains from one sample, sequenced in a study of early T cells in non-severe SARS-CoV-2 infection. Each CDR3 protein is one row after TCRdb ran MiXCR on the 5' RACE reads. The sample holds fewer than 35,000 distinct CDR3 sequences, 5% to 6% seen once. Sequenced sample: whole blood. The receptors derive from an adult who was a healthcare worker with PCR-confirmed SARS-CoV-2 infection or an uninfected control (not recorded which). Both conserved end residues are part of each CDR3.

TRBV6-6 CASSYQERGGHEQYF
TRBV10-3 CAISHTGSSYEQYF
TRBV18 CASSPSVTDTQYF
TRBV6-2/TRBV6-3 CASSEYYEQYF
TRBV20-1 CSASLSQGKGEETQYF
TRBV2 CASRVPAGVRQSEQFF
TRBV19 CASSIDKSGGYNEQFF
TRBV12-3/TRBV12-4 CASSLELGTGSDTEAFF
TRBV18 CASSPGTPYNSPLHF
TRBV7-2 CASSLDPGVETQYF
TRBV3-1 CASSQDMAPSYEQYF
TRBV9 CASTLLLVNSNQPQHF
TRBV7-2 CASSFRTGADTQYF
TRBV10-3 CAGGSGTNQPQHF
TRBV7-3 CASSPGTGDPGQYF
TRBV6-5 CASSYGTPSYNEQFF
TRBV2 CASSADRDSYEQYF
TRBV7-8 CASSVWTDDNSPLHF
TRBV7-8 CASSPELDTQYF
TRBV10-3 CAISAPLGELGYGYTF
TRBV20-1 CSAREGVQPQHF
TRBV11-2 CASSLDEKLFF
TRBV18 CASSHNPTGSLTEAFF
TRBV7-9 CASSLAAGPGANVLTF
TRBV9 CASSSLGLNTEAFF
TRBV6-2/TRBV6-3 CASSPRRTYGYTF
TRBV28 CAGSQPGGGTDTQYF
TRBV3-1 CASSRRTSGNYNEQFF
TRBV7-8 CASSNRTKNTEAFF
TRBV11-2 CASSKELGNTIYF
TRBV6-1 CASSERAGGPDTQYF
TRBV29-1 CSVEPSVTQETQYF
TRBV6-5 CASSYRLDAGELFF
TRBV10-3 CAMGQGSYEQYF
TRBV27 CASSWGTGSNYGYTF
TRBV4-2 CASSQDRLATGELFF
TRBV5-6 CASSFTANTEAFF
TRBV27 CASSVQINTGELFF
TRBV7-3 CASSLGSAGELFF
TRBV10-2 CASSESGNMYGYTF
TRBV4-3 CASSQGSTGLPYNEQFF
TRBV7-3 CASSLTLNTEAFF
TRBV7-9 CASSLSDGTGELFF
TRBV9 CASSVRGLATSYEQYF
TRBV18 CASSPRGTANSPLHF
TRBV7-3 CASSLNRENTEAFF
TRBV6-6 CASSSPGTGMNTEAFF
TRBV29-1 CSGKYTDTQYF
TRBV20-1 CSADRGNTEAFF
TRBV7-3 CASSLGGSETQYF
TRBV6-6 CASRNSGGAGTDTQYF
TRBV5-1 CASSLVKGVTYEQYF
TRBV2 CASRPVSYGYTF
TRBV20-1 CSARDLASYEQYF
TRBV30 CAYGGSNTGELFF
TRBV3-1 CASSRYVGGYNEQFF
TRBV6-5 CASRTPGNTIYF
TRBV14 CASSQARWATGELFF
TRBV6-1 CASHTPGQDNEQFF
TRBV27 CASSAQGGSGNTIYF